Included here is one T cell receptor (beta chain) sequence, with context. The target antigen is unknown. These data originate in a study of Graves' ophthalmopathy and Graves' hyperthyroidism. Germline V CDR1 and CDR2: KGHDR, SFDVKD. The CDR3 sequence is 15 residues long. RNA transcripts were the template, and TCR beta CDR3 regions were amplified from them. RT-PCR in the first round used HTBI primers; a second-round multiplex PCR followed. Using its own MiXCR run on the multiplex PCR reads, TCRdb lists one record per CDR3 protein. The top ten clones hold approximately 12% of a sample with around 1.1 million distinct CDR3 sequences, about 35% of them seen once. Study outcomes and limitations: A classifier, a 13-signature model, separated ophthalmopathy from stable hyperthyroidism with about 88% sensitivity and approximately 80% specificity.

Enrolled hyperthyroidism patients had a new diagnosis, a duration under 2 months, and an age of 18 to 65. Diagnoses were established from clinical symptoms, serum thyroxine, TRAb, thyroid ultrasound and orbital computed tomography. The sequence derives from an adult man with Graves' hyperthyroidism. The rearrangement links TRBV24-1 to TRBJ2-5, with TRBD2 matching 12 bases. The end of the DNA fits TRBJ2-1 better, so the J call may be wrong. The sequencing input was peripheral blood or thyroid tissue (not recorded which). CDR3 amino acids: CATSDLPSGRAEQFF. CDR3 DNA sequence: TGTGCCACCAGTGATTTGCCTAGCGGGAGGGCCGAACAGTTCTTC.